The clone carrying this T cell receptor beta chain was counted only a few times. Time point here: blood at routine non-recurrence follow-up after resection. Extraction of whole RNA from tumor, nontumor lung or frozen PBMC preceded unsorted sequencing. This sample stems from a study of spatial heterogeneity in lung cancer. About the research overall: Available PBMC from follow-up, collected a median of roughly two years after resection, underwent sequencing.

Germline loops: CDR1 DFQATT, CDR2 SNEGSKA (reference sequence). V shed 8 bases and J 2 bases; nucleotides not matched to a gene: 4. The CDR3 contains 13 residues. The presence of a unique molecular identifier marked each TCR cDNA molecule. MiXCR was run by TCRdb on the 5' RACE reads, yielding one entry per CDR3 protein. The repertoire holds roughly 15,000 distinct CDR3 sequences, with approximately 20% as singletons. This chain connects TRBV20-1 to TRBJ1-2; the match to TRBD1 covers 11 bases. The TCR sequence derives from a male donor with early-stage non-small cell lung cancer. Here the sequenced sample was PBMCs, taken at follow-up. The CDR3 DNA is TGCAGTCTTCGGACAGGGGGCAACTATGGCTACACCTTC. The encoded protein is CSLRTGGNYGYTF.